This section outlines one TCR beta chain sequence together with its context. The antigen remains unidentified. The source of the sample is a study of T cell responses to AZD1222 COVID-19 vaccine. Points from the study as a whole: Of the AZD1222 recipients, only five or six were seropositive at baseline. The span of vaccine-associated CD4 TCRs extended across spike, with dominance at 160-218 and 743-854. Close to half of all spike-specific TCRs reportedly target regions of the variants that are unmutated. The donors showed a predominance of white British ancestry and of females, with possible underestimation of clonal diversity.

TCRdb's table, derived via immunoSEQ multiplex PCR, lists solely in-frame clones and lacks some. Of approximately 150,000 clones listed, around 88% are singletons. The CDR3 length is 17 residues. V lost 4 bases and J 0 bases, leaving 17 bases between the germline ends. Per germline, CDR1 SGHNT and CDR2 YYREEE (reference sequence). The sequence was collected from an adult in good health. The chain carries TRBV5-4 and TRBJ1-5; unclear D gene. The input for sequencing was peripheral blood, taken on day 0 of MenACWY control vaccination. CDR3 in amino acids: CASSPRSGGYSNQPQHF. DNA of the CDR3: TGTGCCAGCAGCCCTAGGTCTGGCGGGTATAGCAATCAGCCCCAGCATTTT.